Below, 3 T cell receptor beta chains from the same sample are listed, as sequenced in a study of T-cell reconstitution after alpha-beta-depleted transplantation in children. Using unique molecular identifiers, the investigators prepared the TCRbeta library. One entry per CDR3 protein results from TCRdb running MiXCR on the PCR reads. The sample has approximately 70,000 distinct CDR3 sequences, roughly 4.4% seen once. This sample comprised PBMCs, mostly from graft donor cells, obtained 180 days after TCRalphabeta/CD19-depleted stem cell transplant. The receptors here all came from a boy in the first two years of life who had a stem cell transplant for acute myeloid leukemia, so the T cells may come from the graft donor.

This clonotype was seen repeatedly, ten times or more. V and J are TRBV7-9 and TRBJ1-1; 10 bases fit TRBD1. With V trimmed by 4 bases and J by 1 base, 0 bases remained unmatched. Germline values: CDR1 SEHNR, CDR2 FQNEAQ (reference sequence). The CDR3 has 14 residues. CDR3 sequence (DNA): TGTGCCAGCAGCTGGACAGGGGGGAACACTGAAGCTTTCTTT. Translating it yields CASSWTGGNTEAFF.

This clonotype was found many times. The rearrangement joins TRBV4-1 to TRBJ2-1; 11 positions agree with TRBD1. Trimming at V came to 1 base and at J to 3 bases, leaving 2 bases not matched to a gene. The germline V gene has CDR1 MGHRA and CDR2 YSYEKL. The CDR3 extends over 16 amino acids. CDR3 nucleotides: TGCGCCAGCAGCCAAGCCGGGACAGGGGGCTACAATGAGCAGTTCTTC. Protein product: CASSQAGTGGYNEQFF.

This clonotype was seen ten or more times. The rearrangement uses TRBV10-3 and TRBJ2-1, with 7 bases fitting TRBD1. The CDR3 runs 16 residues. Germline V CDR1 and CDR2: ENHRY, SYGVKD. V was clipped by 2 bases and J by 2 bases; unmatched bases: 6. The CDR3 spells CAISERGQSTYNEQFF. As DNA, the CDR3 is TGTGCCATCAGTGAGCGGGGACAGTCCACCTACAATGAGCAGTTCTTC.